These T cell receptor beta chains were read from a single sample in a study of shared clonotypes between healthy human individuals. Data came from immunoSEQ multiplex PCR; TCRdb stores just in-frame clones and leaves some out. The sample yields about 2.1 million clones, 80% to 95% seen once. The sample comprised naive CD8+ T cells from PBMCs. The receptors were sampled from a man between 18 and 29 years old in good health. Some clones in this sample may be carry-over from other donors' samples. The CDR3 runs from the conserved cysteine through the conserved F or W. The D gene is left open where the match is weak. Some rows have no size entry. The others give once, few or many, or a class for an expanded clone.

>TRBJ2-3|-|TRBD1|TRBV4-2
CATTGDSATDTQYF
TGTGCCACCACAGGGGATAGCGCCACAGATACGCAGTATTTT
>TRBJ2-3|-|TRBD2|TRBV7-2
CASSPWTSGKTDTQYF
TGTGCCAGCAGCCCTTGGACTAGCGGGAAGACAGATACGCAGTATTTT
>TRBJ1-2|-|TRBD1|TRBV27
CASSRTGSNYGYTF
TGTGCCAGCAGCCGGACAGGGTCCAACTATGGCTACACCTTC
>TRBJ1-1|-|-|TRBV2
CASSGTDLPSKAFF
TGTGCCAGCAGTGGGACAGACCTCCCCAGTAAAGCTTTCTTT
>TRBJ1-1|-|TRBD1|TRBV4-1
CASSQPPGQGDFEAFF
TGCGCCAGCAGCCAACCCCCGGGACAGGGGGACTTTGAAGCTTTCTTT
>TRBJ2-1|-|TRBD2|TRBV6-5
CASSSRETSYNEQFF
TGTGCCAGCAGTTCGCGGGAGACCTCCTACAATGAGCAGTTCTTC
>TRBJ1-1|-|-|TRBV9
CASTNRGAEAFF
TGTGCCAGCACCAATAGGGGGGCTGAAGCTTTCTTT
>TRBJ1-6|once|-|TRBV6-6
CASNWQINSPLHF
TGTGCCAGCAATTGGCAGATTAATTCACCCCTCCACTTT
>TRBJ1-6|-|TRBD1|TRBV28
CASSFSRDRGYSPLHF
TGTGCCAGCAGTTTTTCCCGGGACAGGGGGTATTCACCCCTCCACTTT
>TRBJ2-4|-|TRBD1|TRBV29-1
CSAVTGSKNIQYF
TGCAGCGCTGTGACAGGGTCCAAAAACATTCAGTACTTC
>TRBJ1-4|-|TRBD1|TRBV29-1
CSATGVGEKLFF
TGCAGCGCAACAGGGGTGGGGGAAAAACTGTTTTTT
>TRBJ2-2|-|-|TRBV5-1
CASSWNRTNTGELFF
TGCGCCAGCAGCTGGAACAGGACGAACACCGGGGAGCTGTTTTTT
>TRBJ2-7|-|-|TRBV25-1
CASSEVGSSYERYF
TGTGCCAGCAGTGAAGTCGGCAGCTCCTACGAGCGGTACTTC
>TRBJ2-5|-|TRBD1|TRBV6-1
CASSDLTGGETQYF
TGTGCCAGCAGTGACTTGACAGGGGGAGAGACCCAGTACTTC
>TRBJ2-7|-|-|TRBV27
CASSGLSYEQYF
TGTGCCAGCAGCGGGTTGTCCTACGAGCAGTACTTC
>TRBJ1-4|-|-|TRBV5-4
CASSQHDEKLFF
TGTGCCAGCAGCCAGCATGATGAAAAACTGTTTTTT
>TRBJ1-2|-|-|TRBV12-5
CASGPDVEGGGYGYTF
TGTGCTAGTGGTCCAGATGTCGAAGGGGGTGGCTATGGCTACACCTTC
>TRBJ1-2|-|TRBD1|TRBV28
CASNLSGQGRYGYTF
TGTGCCAGCAACCTCTCGGGACAGGGCCGTTATGGCTACACCTTC
>TRBJ2-7|-|TRBD2|TRBV5-5
CASSSGGVREQYF
TGTGCCAGCAGCTCGGGGGGTGTAAGAGAGCAGTACTTC
>TRBJ2-2|-|-|TRBV11-2
CASSPRTANTGELFF
TGTGCCAGCAGCCCCAGGACAGCGAACACCGGGGAGCTGTTTTTT
>TRBJ1-4|-|-|TRBV7-9
CASSFPDGLNEKLFF
TGTGCCAGCAGCTTTCCGGACGGCCTAAATGAAAAACTGTTTTTT
>TRBJ1-5|-|-|TRBV27
CASSLSTTARQPQHF
TGTGCCAGCAGTTTATCGACAACCGCTCGTCAGCCCCAGCATTTT
>TRBJ2-1|-|-|TRBV6-6
CASTDLSDYNEQFF
TGTGCCAGCACGGACCTTAGCGACTACAATGAGCAGTTCTTC
>TRBJ1-1|-|TRBD1|TRBV9
CASSERGQENTEAFF
TGTGCCAGCAGCGAGAGGGGACAGGAGAACACTGAAGCTTTCTTT
>TRBJ2-3|-|TRBD2|TRBV5-1
CASSLGLAGEAGDTQYF
TGCGCCAGCAGCTTGGGCCTAGCGGGAGAGGCCGGGGATACGCAGTATTTT
>TRBJ2-7|-|-|TRBV13
CASSASGTPRSYEQYF
TGTGCCAGCAGCGCCTCCGGGACTCCCCGCTCCTACGAGCAGTACTTC
>TRBJ2-4|-|TRBD2|TRBV2
CASSETSGRAEELAKNIQYF
TGTGCCAGCAGTGAAACTAGCGGGAGGGCCGAGGAGCTAGCCAAAAACATTCAGTACTTC
>TRBJ2-3|-|-|TRBV28
CASSRGQFSTDTQYF
TGTGCCAGCAGCCGAGGACAGTTTAGCACAGATACGCAGTATTTT
>TRBJ2-5|-|TRBD2|TRBV27
CASSPLAGVGETQYF
TGTGCCAGCAGTCCGCTAGCGGGAGTGGGAGAGACCCAGTACTTC